The rows below give T cell receptor beta chains drawn from one sample of a study of blood T cell repertoires in COVID-19. Generated by immunoSEQ multiplex PCR, the TCRdb table keeps only in-frame clones and is missing some. The sample holds 400,000 to 500,000 clones, more than 70% seen once. Sequenced material: PBMCs or T cells enriched from blood (not recorded which). The receptor source for this set is a woman in her late teens or twenties who had been exposed to COVID-19. Each CDR3 is given with its conserved first and last residue. Fields, in order: CDR3 length, V gene, J gene, CDR3 protein.

15	TRBV18	TRBJ2-3	CAGKNPGLTTDTQYF
16	TRBV5-1	TRBJ2-7	CASSFRRQGENYEQYF
16	TRBV7-2	TRBJ2-1	CASSLELAVPYNEQFF
15	TRBV19	TRBJ1-5	CASSMDQGLYQPQHF
15	TRBV29-1	TRBJ2-1	CSVVGFAEFNNEQFF
15	TRBV5-1	TRBJ1-2	CASSFTPGANYGYTF
14	TRBV23-1	TRBJ2-2	CASIPTGVTGELFF
16	TRBV6-5	TRBJ1-3	CASSLGRMISGNTIYF
15	TRBV11-2	TRBJ2-7	CASSTQSGGPYEQYF
16	TRBV13	TRBJ2-5	CASSIWTSGDQETQYF
15	TRBV10-3	TRBJ1-1	CAIRETGVKSTEAFF
18	TRBV28	TRBJ1-5	CASSFKLGQQDSNQPQHF
19	TRBV7-2	TRBJ1-2	CASSSDPFSTGARPYGYTF
13	TRBV24-1	TRBJ1-2	CATSEGQNYGYTF
13	TRBV5-1	TRBJ2-2	CASTQDFGGELFF
14	TRBV7-2	TRBJ2-5	CASSSAGQALRPYF
15	TRBV28	TRBJ1-5	CASSFGWGVNQPQHF
12	TRBV11-2	TRBJ2-3	CASSLIGSYGYF
13	TRBV9	TRBJ1-4	CASSPTEGEKLFF
15	TRBV3-1/TRBV3-2	TRBJ2-3	CASSHILAGGDTQYF
11	TRBV6-5	TRBJ1-1	CASNQGAEAFF
15	TRBV7-6	TRBJ2-3	CASSSAGGSTDTQYF
16	TRBV2	TRBJ2-2	CASSDKGLANTGELFF
16	TRBV7-9	TRBJ2-3	CASSLVPGGRSDTQYF
13	TRBV6-5	TRBJ2-2	CAYRAGGTGELFF
13	TRBV6-5	TRBJ1-4	CASKGAANEKLFF
16	TRBV10-3	TRBJ2-1	CAISDETSGRGNEQFF
14	TRBV3-1/TRBV3-2	TRBJ1-3	CASSLGRAGNTIYF
14	TRBV24-1	TRBJ1-1	CATRKGVGNTEAFF
15	TRBV10-3	TRBJ1-6	CAISEEGISSSPLHF
14	TRBV6-5	TRBJ1-4	CANPKAQKGEKLFF
16	TRBV9	TRBJ2-7	CASSVVGTSGIVEQYF
16	TRBV5-1	TRBJ2-3	CASSLLAGVFPDTQYF
13	TRBV28	TRBJ1-1	CASSLIQGTEAFF
15	TRBV27	TRBJ1-6	CASSLYGTGNSPLHF
12	TRBV4-3	TRBJ2-1	CASSQPGNEQFF
16	TRBV10-2	TRBJ1-3	CASRETGTDSGNTIYF
15	TRBV5-4	TRBJ1-2	CASSPGQSLNYGYTF
15	TRBV19	TRBJ2-7	CASSMASGSLYEQYF
15	TRBV6-1	TRBJ1-6	CASSEVRTGTSPLHF
13	TRBV25-1	TRBJ1-1	CASRKGLNTEAFF
13	TRBV7-8	TRBJ2-3	CASSLVGLDTQYF